This T cell receptor beta chain was retrieved from a study of human T cells and chemical hapten exposure. General observations from the study: DPC sensitization did not alter TCRs above 1 in 1000 frequency.

Germline CDR1 is MNHEY and CDR2 is SVGEGT. Trimming cost V 6 bases and J 6 bases, with 18 bases left between them. The CDR3 is made up of 14 amino acids. This clonotype came up many times. Its antigen is unknown. Unique molecular identifiers were affixed to discrete cDNA molecules within the library. TCRdb redid the calling of the 5' RACE reads with MiXCR, one entry per CDR3 protein. The sample carries about 140,000 distinct CDR3 sequences, roughly 4% recorded once. It was unfractionated whole blood from which total RNA was extracted. The sequence derives from a female donor in good health. The chain couples TRBV6-2 or TRBV6-3 to TRBJ2-7; a possible D gene is TRBD2 (7 bases). The CDR3 sequence: CASSQPGGLGEQYF. DNA for the CDR3: TGTGCCAGCAGCCAGCCGGGGGGCCTGGGCGAGCAGTACTTC.